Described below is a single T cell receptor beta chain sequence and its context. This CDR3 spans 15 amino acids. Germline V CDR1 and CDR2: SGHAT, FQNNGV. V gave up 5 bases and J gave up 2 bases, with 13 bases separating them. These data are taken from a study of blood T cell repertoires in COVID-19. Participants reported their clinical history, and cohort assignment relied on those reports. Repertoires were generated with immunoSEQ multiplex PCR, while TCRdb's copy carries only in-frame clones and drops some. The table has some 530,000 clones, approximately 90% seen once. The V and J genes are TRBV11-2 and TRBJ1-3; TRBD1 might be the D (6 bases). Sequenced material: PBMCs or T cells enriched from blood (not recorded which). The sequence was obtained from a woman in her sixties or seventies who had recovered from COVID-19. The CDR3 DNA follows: TGTGCCAGCAGCCTAAGGGGGGGAACTGGAAACACCATATATTTT. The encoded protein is CASSLRGGTGNTIYF.